This T cell receptor (beta chain) was sequenced in a study of blood T cell repertoires in COVID-19 (dated by TCRdb to the early 2020s). The study in broad terms: The collaborator samples originated in the United States, Italy and Spain and spanned the acute and convalescent phases of COVID-19. The prospective study material was composed of cDNA or gDNA derived from T cells, B-cell-depleted T cells, or PBMCs. Deeply sampled blood TCRbeta repertoires from subjects exposed to, actively infected with, or recovered from COVID-19 were included in the dataset. A freely available public database, intended as a resource for researchers studying the immune response to SARS-CoV-2, is where the repertoires were released. The samples were drawn from the first 160 participants of the ongoing ImmuneRACE study and from some 1,300 subjects provided by 6 global collaborators. Sample metadata almost always included a de-identified subject ID, COVID-19 status, age in years and sex. Where available, HLA class I and class II types were taken from metadata supplied by the sample provider and were not determined by assay-based typing.

TCRbeta CDR3 regions were amplified from genomic DNA by means of the immunoSEQ Assay, a bias-controlled multiplex PCR. The published analysis was carried out like this. Within the assay, amplification of reference gene primers was used to estimate how many nucleated cells each sample contained. Sequence reads were collapsed and filtered to measure the absolute abundance of every unique TCRbeta CDR3 rearrangement. For each sample, productive Simpson clonality was calculated as the square root of Simpson's diversity index across productive rearrangements. Not all clones reach the TCRdb copy of this immuneACCESS table, which keeps in-frame sequences only. Checked studies attribute under half of the gap to unresolved V genes and leave the rest unexplained. The DNA was the basis for D and trimming; V, J and clone size are from that table. A total of approximately 100,000 clones appear in this sample, approximately 81% of them only once. Around 38% of the sample rests with the top ten.

The full study reports these points: How much clinical and demographic metadata was included differed by source and by participant, and the metadata was provided uncurated.

A word on this clone: Its cognate antigen has yet to be identified. No base-level quality is on record; no much larger clone is a single base apart.

The collaborating institutions used their own protocols to collect whole blood in K2EDTA tubes. Collaborator samples were shipped for TCRbeta analysis as frozen whole blood, isolated PBMCs, or DNA extracted from either sample type. The CDR3 starts with the cysteine, ends with the phenylalanine, and has 18 residues. The retained sequence is limited to the CDR3, 54 bases, with the frame set at the first base. At the junction V is shortened by 1 base and J by 6 bases, with 22 bases in between. The germline V gene (reference sequence) supplies CDR1 SEHNR and CDR2 FQNEAQ. This clonotype was sampled from a man older than 75 with acute or convalescent COVID-19. Material: peripheral blood. Recombination linked TRBV7-9 to TRBJ1-5; tentative D gene TRBD1, with 5 bases matching. The CDR3 protein: CASSLERGSSLLGQPQHF. The DNA sequence reads TGTGCCAGCAGCTTAGAGCGGGGGAGTAGTTTACTGGGTCAGCCCCAGCATTTT.